This entry describes one T cell receptor (beta chain). Its antigen is unknown. This entry is derived from a study of T cell responses to AZD1222 COVID-19 vaccine. Data came from immunoSEQ multiplex PCR; TCRdb stores just in-frame clones and leaves some out. In the table there are 150,000 to 200,000 clones, under 95% of which are singletons. Study outcomes and limitations: Compared with day 0, the breadth and depth of the Spike-specific TCR repertoire rose significantly after two doses of AZD1222.

This CDR3 comprises 17 residues. V lost 5 bases and J 2 bases, leaving 19 bases between the germline ends. Per the germline V gene, CDR1 is MDHEN and CDR2 is SYDVKM. The starting material was peripheral blood, obtained 28 days after the second AZD1222 dose. The rearrangement links TRBV28 to TRBJ1-5, with no clear D. This receptor was obtained from an adult who received the AZD1222 COVID-19 vaccine. DNA for the CDR3: TGTGCCAGCAGTCCCCGTGGGTCCGCATACGGCAATCAGCCCCAGCATTTT. Residues: CASSPRGSAYGNQPQHF.